These 6 T cell receptor beta chains originate from one sample sequenced in a study of T cells in Graves' hyperthyroidism and ophthalmopathy. Amplified regions were TCR beta CDR3 sequences from RNA transcripts. HTBI primers were employed in a first-round RT-PCR of the TCR CDR3. TCRdb re-derived calls from the multiplex PCR reads in MiXCR, one entry per CDR3 protein. Of 370,000 or so distinct CDR3 sequences in the sample, around 14% were seen once. The sample comprised blood. All receptors derive from a woman aged 18-30 years with Graves' hyperthyroidism that later progressed to Graves' ophthalmopathy.

At least ten counts were recorded for this clonotype. The CDR3 here is CASSLVPGTGYTF. The CDR3 DNA is TGCGCCAGCAGCTTGGTACCTGGGACTGGCTACACCTTC. V gene TRBV5-1 combines with J gene TRBJ1-2, with TRBD1 as a possible D gene (5 bases). The germline V and J ends were trimmed by 0 bases and 7 bases, with 10 bases remaining between them. Looked up from germline, CDR1 is SGHRS and CDR2 is YFSETQ. This CDR3 region has 13 residues.

This clonotype was observed a handful of times. This chain joins TRBV5-1 and TRBJ2-1; 12 positions match TRBD2. Germline assignment: CDR1 SGHRS and CDR2 YFSETQ. This CDR3 is 16 amino acids long. V trimming: 3 bases; J trimming: 6 bases; junction bases outside the gene matches: 7. CDR3 DNA sequence: TGCGCCAGCAGCTCCTCGCGACTAGCGGGAGCCAATGAGCAGTTCTTC. Translating it yields CASSSSRLAGANEQFF.

This clonotype was detected ten times or more. The V call is TRBV7-9, the J call TRBJ2-3; no definite D call. Germline CDR1 SEHNR, CDR2 FQNEAQ (reference sequence). The CDR3 spans 14 residues. V shed 3 bases and J shed 0 bases, with 7 bases lying between them. DNA of the CDR3: TGTGCCAGCAGCTTGGCCGAGAGCACAGATACGCAGTATTTT. This encodes CASSLAESTDTQYF.

The V gene is TRBV19, the J gene TRBJ1-1; D might be TRBD1 (6 bases). Germline V gives CDR1 LNHDA, CDR2 SQIVND (reference sequence). V was trimmed by 0 bases and J by 5 bases, leaving 13 bases between them. CDR3 size: 15 residues. The CDR3 region is CASSIDHQGWTEAFF. DNA for the CDR3: TGTGCCAGTAGTATAGATCACCAGGGGTGGACTGAAGCTTTCTTT.

This clonotype has ten or more counts. The gene calls are TRBV27 and TRBJ2-3, with D perhaps being TRBD1 or TRBD2 (5 bases each). The germline V gene encodes CDR1 MNHEY and CDR2 SMNVEV (reference sequence). CDR3 length equals 16 residues. Between the trimmed V and J ends, which lost 4 bases and 1 base, there was a span of 15 bases. The CDR3 DNA follows: TGTGCCAGCAGTTCGGGGACCTACAACCGCACAGATACGCAGTATTTT. The encoded protein is CASSSGTYNRTDTQYF.

The rearrangement links TRBV4-1 to TRBJ2-7; 7 positions agree with TRBD1. There are 14 residues in the CDR3. With V trimmed by 3 bases and J by 2 bases, 4 bases remained unmatched. Per the germline V gene, CDR1 is MGHRA and CDR2 is YSYEKL. The CDR3: CASSQTGTAYEQYF. In DNA form, the CDR3 reads TGCGCCAGCAGCCAGACCGGGACAGCCTACGAGCAGTACTTC.